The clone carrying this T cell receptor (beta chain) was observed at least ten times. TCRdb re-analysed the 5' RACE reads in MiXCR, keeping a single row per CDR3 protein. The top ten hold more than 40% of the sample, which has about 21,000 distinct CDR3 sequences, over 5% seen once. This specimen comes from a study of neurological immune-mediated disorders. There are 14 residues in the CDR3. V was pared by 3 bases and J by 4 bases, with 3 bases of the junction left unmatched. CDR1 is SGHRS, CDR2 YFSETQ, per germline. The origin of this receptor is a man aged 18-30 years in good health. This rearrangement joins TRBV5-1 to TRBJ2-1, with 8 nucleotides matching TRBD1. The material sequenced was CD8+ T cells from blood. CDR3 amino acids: CASSSTGGYNEQFF. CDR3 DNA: TGCGCCAGCAGCTCCACAGGGGGATACAATGAGCAGTTCTTC.